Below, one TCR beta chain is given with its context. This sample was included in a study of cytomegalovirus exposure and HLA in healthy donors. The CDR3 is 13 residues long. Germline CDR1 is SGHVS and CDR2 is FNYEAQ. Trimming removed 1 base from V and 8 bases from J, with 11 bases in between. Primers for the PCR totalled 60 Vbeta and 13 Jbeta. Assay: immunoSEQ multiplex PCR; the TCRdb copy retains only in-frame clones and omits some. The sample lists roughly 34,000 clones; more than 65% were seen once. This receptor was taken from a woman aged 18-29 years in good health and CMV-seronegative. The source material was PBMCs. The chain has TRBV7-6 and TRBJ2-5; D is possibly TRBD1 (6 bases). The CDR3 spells CASSLGDTGTQYF. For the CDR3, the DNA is TGTGCCAGCAGCTTAGGGGACACCGGCACCCAGTACTTC. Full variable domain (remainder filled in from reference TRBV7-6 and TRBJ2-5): GAGVSQSPRYKVTKRGQDVALRCDPISGHVSLYWYRQALGQGPEFLTYFNYEAQQDKSGLPNDRFSAERPEGSISTLTIQRTEQRDSAMYRCASSLGDTGTQYFGPGTRLLVL.